These 27 T cell receptor beta chains came from one sample sequenced in a study of shared clonotypes between healthy human individuals. TCRdb keeps only in-frame clones here, not all; method: immunoSEQ multiplex PCR. The sample lists 330,000 or so clones, around 72% occurring once. The sample was memory CD4+ T cells sorted from blood. Specified subset: CD45RA-negative fraction. The receptors originated from a man in his thirties or forties in good health.

This rearrangement joins TRBV29-1 to TRBJ1-2; a weak D match, TRBD1 (5 bases). Per germline, CDR1 SQVTM and CDR2 ANQGSEA. The CDR3 spans 13 residues. Trimming cost V 1 base and J 4 bases, with 10 bases left between them. In nucleotides, the CDR3 is TGCAGCGTTGAAGGGGAGGGGTCCTATGGCTACACCTTC. Amino acids: CSVEGEGSYGYTF.

This clone appeared a few times. V and J are TRBV29-1 and TRBJ1-1; unclear D gene. Germline V CDR1 and CDR2: SQVTM, ANQGSEA. The CDR3 is made up of 10 amino acids. In nucleotides, the CDR3 is TGCTCTACCGTCCTCACTGAAGCTTTCTTT. Translated, it gives CSTVLTEAFF.

The chain combines TRBV7-6 with TRBJ2-5; D is uncertain. From germline, CDR1 is SGHVS and CDR2 FNYEAQ. The CDR3 totals 17 residues. The ends were cut back, 1 base at V and 1 base at J, with 16 bases in the middle. CDR3 nucleotides: TGTGCCAGCAGCTTAGAGGTTCTGCGCCGGATCCAAGAGACCCAGTACTTC. Translation gives CASSLEVLRRIQETQYF.

The chain carries TRBV29-1 and TRBJ2-2; 9 positions match TRBD1. Trimming removed 7 bases from V and 3 bases from J; junction bases left unmatched: 6. The CDR3 length is 14 residues. The germline CDR1 and CDR2 sequences are SQVTM and ANQGSEA. The CDR3 DNA is TGCAGCGCCGAAAGGGACAGGGACACCGGGGAGCTGTTTTTT. Protein sequence: CSAERDRDTGELFF.

This rearrangement joins TRBV28 to TRBJ1-6, with D perhaps TRBD1 (6 bases). The CDR3 runs 16 residues. Germline CDR1 is MDHEN and CDR2 is SYDVKM. Trimming pared 6 bases from V and 6 bases from J, leaving 18 bases between. The CDR3 is CASRRYRDTSNSPLHF. CDR3 bases: TGTGCCAGCAGACGGTACCGGGACACCTCTAATTCACCCCTCCACTTT.

The V and J genes are TRBV29-1 and TRBJ2-4; 7 nucleotides agree with TRBD1. This CDR3 is 11 amino acids long. CDR1 and CDR2 (germline): SQVTM, ANQGSEA. The V and J ends lost 7 bases and 8 bases, in that order; junction bases with no gene match: 5. Written as DNA, the CDR3 is TGCAGCGGGAACAGGGGCGACATTCAGTACTTC. Translation gives CSGNRGDIQYF.

The V call is TRBV9, the J call TRBJ2-1; D may correspond to TRBD1 or TRBD2 (6 bases each). CDR3 length: 15 amino acids. The germline V gene encodes CDR1 SGDLS and CDR2 YYNGEE. The germline V and J ends were trimmed by 0 bases and 3 bases, with 10 bases remaining between them. The CDR3 DNA sequence: TGTGCCAGCAGCGTAGGGGGGGCGAACTACAATGAGCAGTTCTTC. Residues: CASSVGGANYNEQFF.

Regarding this clone: This sample also contains other DNA sequences that code for the same CDR3. The J gene is TRBJ2-6, the V gene TRBV29-1; D gene uncertain. The CDR3 totals 14 residues. Trimming took 1 base from V and 2 from J, leaving 6 bases between them. Per germline, CDR1 SQVTM and CDR2 ANQGSEA. The CDR3 reads CSVEGGTGANVLTF. The CDR3 DNA reads TGCAGCGTTGAAGGAGGTACTGGGGCCAACGTCCTGACTTTC.

The chain links TRBV6-1 to TRBJ1-5, with 7 bases identical to TRBD1. Germline values: CDR1 MNHNS, CDR2 SASEGT. With 3 bases clipped from V and 2 bases from J, the junction kept 7 bases outside the gene matches. This CDR3 region has 16 residues. Written as DNA, the CDR3 is TGTGCCAGCAGTGAGCTTGGGGACAGCCGCAATCAGCCCCAGCATTTT. Translated, it gives CASSELGDSRNQPQHF.

The chain recombines TRBV4-3 with TRBJ2-6; no clear D. The length of the CDR3 is 15 residues. Trimming took off 0 bases at V and 1 base at J, with 4 bases between the two ends. Per germline, CDR1 LGHNA and CDR2 YSLEER. The CDR3 spells CASSQDWSGANVLTF. CDR3 coding DNA: TGCGCCAGCAGCCAAGATTGGTCTGGGGCCAACGTCCTGACTTTC.

As DNA, the CDR3 is TGTGCCAGCAGTAAAATTTGGGACTCTGAAGCTTTCTTT. Protein sequence: CASSKIWDSEAFF. The V and J genes are TRBV6-5 and TRBJ1-1; TRBD1 is a possible D gene (5 bases). This CDR3 region has 13 residues. Per the germline V gene, CDR1 is MNHEY and CDR2 is SVGAGI. V lost 5 bases, J lost 6 bases, and 13 bases lay in between.

This clone was seen a few times. The genes are TRBV10-2 and TRBJ2-3; no clear D gene. Germline V gives CDR1 WSHSY, CDR2 SAAADI. V lost 7 bases, J lost 2 bases, and 13 bases lay in between. The CDR3 loop spans 14 amino acids. This CDR3 reads CASIDQTYTDTQYF. For the CDR3, the DNA is TGCGCCAGCATAGACCAGACGTACACAGATACGCAGTATTTT.

The chain carries TRBV5-1 and TRBJ2-2; 8 bases match TRBD2. Germline-derived CDR1 and CDR2 are SGHRS and YFSETQ. The CDR3 contains 19 residues. V shed 0 bases, J shed 1 base, and the junction held 11 bases outside the gene matches. This chain's CDR3 is CASSLANSSGTRNTGELFF. DNA of the CDR3: TGCGCCAGCAGCTTGGCAAACAGTTCCGGGACTAGGAACACCGGGGAGCTGTTTTTT.

The chain combines TRBV4-2 with TRBJ2-1; D is uncertain. The CDR3 covers 14 residues. Trimming removed 4 bases at V and 5 bases at J, with 12 bases between. Germline CDR1 LGHNA, CDR2 YNFKEQ. The CDR3 protein is CASSRSFIDNEQFF. The CDR3 nucleotides are TGTGCCAGCAGCCGAAGTTTCATCGACAATGAGCAGTTCTTC.

In this sample, this clone turned up once. Other nucleotide sequences in the sample specify the same CDR3. The rearrangement uses TRBV29-1 and TRBJ2-2; no clear D. The CDR3 sequence is 13 residues long. Trimming stripped 6 bases from V and 5 bases from J, with 13 bases between. Per the germline V gene, CDR1 is SQVTM and CDR2 is ANQGSEA. CDR3 DNA: TGCAGCGTCCGGACGGGTGGAACCGGGGAGCTGTTTTTT. Translating gives CSVRTGGTGELFF.

The rearrangement joins TRBV5-1 to TRBJ1-1, with 8 nucleotides matching TRBD1. This CDR3 contains 17 residues. Germline CDR1 and CDR2: SGHRS and YFSETQ. The V gene end was trimmed by 3 bases and the J gene end by 1 base; junction bases not matched to a gene: 11. This CDR3 is CASSWTGTGGKNTEAFF. The CDR3 region has the DNA TGCGCCAGCAGCTGGACCGGGACAGGTGGCAAGAACACTGAAGCTTTCTTT.

The V and J genes are TRBV29-1 and TRBJ2-5; 9 bases align to TRBD2. CDR1 SQVTM and CDR2 ANQGSEA come from the germline V gene. V lost 6 bases and J lost 1; bases outside the gene matches: 9. The CDR3 runs 15 residues. The DNA of the CDR3 is TGCAGCGTCCCCGGGGTAGCGGGGGCCCAAGAGACCCAGTACTTC. It codes for CSVPGVAGAQETQYF.

In regard to this clone: Additional DNA sequences in this sample encode the identical CDR3. The genes are TRBV2 and TRBJ2-1; D gene uncertain. Per germline, CDR1 SNHLY and CDR2 FYNNEI. V lost 2 bases and J lost 1, with 3 bases in between. The CDR3 spans 13 residues. This chain's CDR3 is CASSENSYNEQFF. In nucleotides, the CDR3 is TGTGCCAGCAGTGAAAATTCCTACAATGAGCAGTTCTTC.

This clone was counted once. The chain links TRBV19 to TRBJ2-1; the match to TRBD1 covers 8 bases. Germline V gives CDR1 LNHDA, CDR2 SQIVND (reference sequence). The CDR3 has 16 amino acids. Unmatched junction bases numbered 5, after V lost 1 base and J lost 3 bases. The CDR3 coding sequence is TGTGCCAGTAGTATAGTGGCAGGGGGCATCTACAATGAGCAGTTCTTC. The encoded protein is CASSIVAGGIYNEQFF.

The chain combines TRBV10-2 with TRBJ2-7, with 10 bases that match TRBD2. J was trimmed by 5 bases and V by 4 bases; bases with no gene match: 11. Germline lookup yields CDR1 WSHSY and CDR2 SAAADI. CDR3 length: 16 amino acids. CDR3 coding DNA: TGCGCCAGCAGTGTGTCAGATAGCGGGAGGCTGCACGAGCAGTACTTC. It yields the protein CASSVSDSGRLHEQYF.

The V gene is TRBV6-1, the J gene TRBJ2-7; D may be TRBD1 (5 bases). CDR3 length: 14 amino acids. CDR1 and CDR2 (germline): MNHNS, SASEGT. V was shortened by 6 bases and J by 4 bases, with 16 bases between the two germline ends. As DNA, the CDR3 is TGTGCCAGCAGCCGACAGCAAGAAGGGTACGAGCAGTACTTC. Translating it yields CASSRQQEGYEQYF.

The CDR3 bases are TGCGCCAGCAGCTTGACAGGGAACACTGAAGCTTTCTTT. It codes for CASSLTGNTEAFF. The chain uses TRBV5-1 and TRBJ1-1, with D possibly being TRBD1 (5 bases). CDR1 and CDR2 from the germline V gene are SGHRS and YFSETQ. This CDR3 comprises 13 residues. Trimming took off 1 base at V and 1 base at J, with 5 bases between the two ends.

V is TRBV7-8 and J is TRBJ2-6, with 9 bases lining up with TRBD1. Germline assignment: CDR1 SGHVS and CDR2 FQNEAQ. This CDR3 has 20 amino acids. Trimming at V came to 5 bases and at J to 0 bases, leaving 14 bases not matched to a gene. The CDR3 DNA sequence: TGTGCCAGCAGCCGCAGGGACAGGGTCCTCCTAAACTCTGGGGCCAACGTCCTGACTTTC. Translation gives CASSRRDRVLLNSGANVLTF.

CDR3 residues: CASSSQTSGRAEQYF. CDR3 in DNA: TGTGCCAGCAGCTCCCAGACTAGCGGGAGGGCCGAGCAGTACTTC. This chain links TRBV11-2 with TRBJ2-7; 14 nucleotides line up with TRBD2. The length of the CDR3 is 15 residues. The V gene end was trimmed by 4 bases and the J gene end by 6 bases; junction bases not matched to a gene: 5. CDR1 is SGHAT, CDR2 FQNNGV, per germline.

Note on this clone: A much larger clone differs by one base, so this may be a read error. The same CDR3 arises from other DNA sequences in this sample as well. The chain joins TRBV7-6 to TRBJ2-5; the match to TRBD2 covers 12 bases. The CDR3 totals 16 residues. The germline V gene has CDR1 SGHVS and CDR2 FNYEAQ. V lost 5 bases and J lost 0; bases outside the gene matches: 4. DNA for the CDR3: TGTGCCAGCAGCCCTAGACTAGCGGGAGACCAAGAGACCCAGTACTTC. Translating it yields CASSPRLAGDQETQYF.

V gene TRBV6-5 combines with J gene TRBJ2-5, with D perhaps matching TRBD1 (5 bases). Trimming removed 0 bases from V and 2 bases from J, with 10 bases in between. The CDR3 spans 15 residues. Germline V gives CDR1 MNHEY, CDR2 SVGAGI. Here the CDR3 DNA reads TGTGCCAGCAGTTACTCGTCGAGACAGCAAGAGACCCAGTACTTC. Protein sequence: CASSYSSRQQETQYF.

This clone has just a few counts. This chain uses TRBV18 with TRBJ1-2; no firm D call. This CDR3 has 15 amino acids. V lost 0 bases and J lost 5, with 13 bases in between. Per the germline V gene, CDR1 is KGHSH and CDR2 is LQKENI. The DNA for the CDR3 is TGTGCCAGCTCACCACCCGGTACACTGCAGTATGGCTACACCTTC. Residues: CASSPPGTLQYGYTF.